These 25 T cell receptor beta chains share one sample of origin, sequenced in a study of cytomegalovirus exposure and HLA in healthy donors (dated by TCRdb to the late 2010s). Libraries were made using the immunoSEQ multiplex PCR assay. The multiplex PCR relied on a mix of 60 forward primers for TCR Vbeta segments and 13 reverse primers for TCR Jbeta segments. Held by TCRdb, this immuneACCESS table contains in-frame sequences only and omits some clones. Under half of the omission traces to an unresolved V gene where checked; the cause of the rest is unknown. Here the sample has around 130,000 clones; roughly 79% occur a single time. The ten most abundant clones make up around 2.9% of the sample. Material: PBMCs. The receptors shown here come from a man younger than 40 in good health and CMV-seronegative.

This clone came up once. This chain uses TRBV21-1 with TRBJ2-4; the table's D call, TRBD2, was not checked against the DNA. TRBV21-1 has pseudogene status. This CDR3 region has 17 residues. The CDR3 nucleotides read TGTGCCAGCAGCAGCAGGTCGGTTAGCGGGAGTTCGGTCATTCAGTACTTC. It translates to CASSSRSVSGSSVIQYF.

V is TRBV5-1 and J is TRBJ2-3, with 10 bases that match TRBD1. Germline values: CDR1 SGHRS, CDR2 YFSETQ. V trimming: 7 bases; J trimming: 1 base; junction bases outside the gene matches: 3. The CDR3 sequence is 14 residues long. The CDR3 protein is CASGTGEGTDTQYF. The CDR3 bases are TGCGCCAGCGGGACAGGGGAAGGCACAGATACGCAGTATTTT. Based on the CDR3 plus reference TRBV5-1 and TRBJ2-3, the full variable domain is KAGVTQTPRYLIKTRGQQVTLSCSPISGHRSVSWYQQTPGQGLQFLFEYFSETQRNKGNFPGRFSGRQFSNSRSEMNVSTLELGDSALYLCASGTGEGTDTQYFGPGTRLTVL.

In this sample, this clone turned up a few times. This sequence joins TRBV5-5 and TRBJ1-2; 11 nucleotides agree with TRBD1. Germline lookup yields CDR1 SGHKS and CDR2 YYEKEE (reference sequence). This CDR3 is 16 amino acids long. The V and J ends lost 2 bases and 8 bases, in that order; junction bases with no gene match: 11. The CDR3 is CASSLSLGQGGSGYTF. DNA for the CDR3: TGTGCCAGCAGCTTAAGTTTGGGACAGGGGGGTTCGGGCTACACCTTC. The whole variable domain, filled in from reference TRBV5-5 and TRBJ1-2, reads DAGVTQSPTHLIKTRGQQVTLRCSPISGHKSVSWYQQVLGQGPQFIFQYYEKEERGRGNFPDRFSARQFPNYSSELNVNALLLGDSALYLCASSLSLGQGGSGYTFGSGTRLTVV.

This clone was seen a few times. J is TRBJ1-2 and V is TRBV6-5; a possible D gene is TRBD1 (6 bases). Germline V gene data show CDR1 as MNHEY and CDR2 as SVGAGI. V was shortened by 5 bases and J by 8 bases, with 12 bases between the two germline ends. The CDR3 is made up of 12 amino acids. CDR3 residues: CASSPGTTGYTF. The CDR3 bases are TGTGCCAGCAGTCCCGGGACAACCGGCTACACCTTC.

V gene TRBV6-5 combines with J gene TRBJ2-4, with a possible D match to TRBD1 (7 bases). The CDR3 has 14 amino acids. The V end was cut by 2 bases, the J end by 7 bases, with 12 bases between. Germline-derived CDR1 and CDR2 are MNHEY and SVGAGI. This chain's CDR3 is CASSYRDSGNIQYF. In DNA form, the CDR3 reads TGTGCCAGCAGTTACCGGGACAGCGGGAACATTCAGTACTTC.

This clone was counted a few times. The genes are TRBV6-5 and TRBJ2-1; 14 bases are shared with TRBD2. Losses at the gene ends were 6 bases for V and 7 bases for J; bases not matched to a gene: 5. CDR3 length: 15 amino acids. Germline V gives CDR1 MNHEY, CDR2 SVGAGI. In nucleotides, the CDR3 is TGTGCCAGCAGCCCGACTAGCGGGAGGGGGAATGAGCAGTTCTTC. Its translation is CASSPTSGRGNEQFF.

The chain employs TRBV9 and TRBJ1-1; D not certain. V was clipped by 0 bases and J by 3 bases, with 15 bases between them. CDR1 is SGDLS and CDR2 is YYNGEE in the germline V gene. CDR3 size: 16 residues. The CDR3, as DNA: TGTGCCAGCAGCGTAGAAGACAATAGGCTGGACACTGAAGCTTTCTTT. Residues: CASSVEDNRLDTEAFF.

The genes are TRBV4-3 and TRBJ2-1; 9 bases align to TRBD1. After removal of 1 base from V and 7 bases from J, the junction contained 8 bases not matched to a gene. The CDR3 spans 16 residues. CDR1 LGHNA and CDR2 YSLEER come from the germline V gene. CDR3 protein: CASSQVRTGAGNEQFF. CDR3 bases: TGCGCCAGCAGCCAAGTTCGGACAGGGGCTGGGAATGAGCAGTTCTTC.

In its sample, this clone was seen once. The V and J genes are TRBV9 and TRBJ1-1; D might be TRBD1 (5 bases). The CDR3 runs 13 residues. V lost 3 bases and J 0 bases, leaving 6 bases between the germline ends. Germline lookup yields CDR1 SGDLS and CDR2 YYNGEE. The CDR3 nucleotides are TGTGCCAGCAGCGACAGGCTGAACACTGAAGCTTTCTTT. Its translation is CASSDRLNTEAFF.

This clone was counted only a few times. The chain couples TRBV6-5 to TRBJ2-1; a possible D gene is TRBD2 (5 bases). The V gene lost 9 bases and the J gene lost 0 bases, with 15 bases spanning the gap. This CDR3 spans 15 amino acids. Germline V gene data show CDR1 as MNHEY and CDR2 as SVGAGI. CDR3 bases: TGTGCCAGTCATTTCAGGAGGAGCTCCTACAATGAGCAGTTCTTC. Protein product: CASHFRRSSYNEQFF.

The CDR3 loop is CATQVRDRTYEQYF. The CDR3 DNA sequence: TGTGCCACCCAGGTCCGGGACAGGACCTACGAGCAGTACTTC. The chain has TRBV28 and TRBJ2-7, with TRBD1 matching 8 bases. The ends lost 10 bases at V and 2 bases at J; junction bases unmatched: 10. The CDR3 runs to 14 residues. Germline V gene sequence: CDR1 MDHEN, CDR2 SYDVKM.

This chain links TRBV28 with TRBJ2-5; D is unresolved. This CDR3 is built from 13 residues. V was clipped by 6 bases and J by 5 bases, with 13 bases between them. Germline assignment: CDR1 MDHEN and CDR2 SYDVKM. The DNA for the CDR3 is TGTGCCAGCAGGAGGTCCGGTGTGGAGACCCAGTACTTC. Translation: CASRRSGVETQYF.

This sequence joins TRBV4-3 and TRBJ1-1; 9 bases agree with TRBD1. V shed 2 bases and J 10 bases; nucleotides not matched to a gene: 2. CDR3 length: 12 amino acids. Germline loops: CDR1 LGHNA, CDR2 YSLEER. In DNA form, the CDR3 reads TGCGCCAGCAGCCAAAACAGGGGGCTAGCTTTCTTT. It specifies CASSQNRGLAFF.

V gene TRBV5-1 combines with J gene TRBJ2-5; TRBD2 matches at 13 bases. Germline CDR1 SGHRS, CDR2 YFSETQ. V shed 3 bases and J 8 bases; nucleotides not matched to a gene: 4. This CDR3 region has 14 residues. DNA for the CDR3: TGCGCCAGCAGCTGGGGACTAGCGGGGACTACCCAGTACTTC. Protein sequence: CASSWGLAGTTQYF.

This chain's CDR3 is CAISEKGGPSSEQYF. In nucleotides, the CDR3 is TGTGCCATCAGTGAGAAGGGAGGGCCATCGTCCGAGCAGTACTTC. J is TRBJ2-7 and V is TRBV10-3, with 7 bases fitting TRBD2. The length of the CDR3 is 15 residues. Germline CDR1 is ENHRY and CDR2 is SYGVKD. The ends lost 2 bases at V and 6 bases at J; junction bases unmatched: 10.

This sequence joins TRBV27 and TRBJ2-3; 11 nucleotides match TRBD2. The CDR3 length is 17 residues. Germline trimming cut 1 base from V and 0 bases from J; bases unmatched to any gene: 3. From germline, CDR1 is MNHEY and CDR2 SMNVEV (reference sequence). DNA for the CDR3: TGTGCCAGCAGTTTATGGGGACTAGCGGAAAGCACAGATACGCAGTATTTT. Translated, it gives CASSLWGLAESTDTQYF.

This clone was detected a few times. V and J are TRBV4-3 and TRBJ1-1; D might be TRBD1 (6 bases). Germline V lookup: CDR1 LGHNA, CDR2 YSLEER. CDR3 length: 14 amino acids. Trimming stripped 0 bases from V and 4 bases from J, with 9 bases between. CDR3 sequence (DNA): TGCGCCAGCAGCCAAGAGGAAGGGGGCACTGAAGCTTTCTTT. Translated, it gives CASSQEEGGTEAFF.

The V gene is TRBV28, the J gene TRBJ2-7, with D tentatively TRBD1 (6 bases). The CDR3 length is 16 residues. Germline V gene data show CDR1 as MDHEN and CDR2 as SYDVKM. V was clipped by 5 bases and J by 1 base, with 18 bases between them. The CDR3 sequence is CASSAPWTASSYEQYF. The CDR3 DNA reads as TGTGCCAGCAGTGCACCCTGGACAGCTTCTTCCTACGAGCAGTACTTC.

This clone was counted a single time. The chain carries TRBV28 and TRBJ2-5; TRBD2 matches at 10 bases. Per the germline V gene, CDR1 is MDHEN and CDR2 is SYDVKM. The V gene end was trimmed by 8 bases and the J gene end by 5 bases; junction bases not matched to a gene: 5. This CDR3 contains 13 residues. CDR3 residues: CASQSGGGETQYF. DNA for the CDR3: TGTGCCAGCCAAAGCGGGGGGGGCGAGACCCAGTACTTC.

This CDR3 reads CASSPRTGGNEKLFF. The CDR3 DNA sequence: TGTGCCAGCAGCCCCCGGACAGGGGGAAATGAAAAACTGTTTTTT. The V call is TRBV7-9, the J call TRBJ1-4; 10 positions match TRBD1. With 5 bases clipped from V and 5 bases from J, the junction kept 5 bases outside the gene matches. The CDR3 runs 15 residues. Germline loops: CDR1 SEHNR, CDR2 FQNEAQ (reference sequence).

This rearrangement joins TRBV6-5 to TRBJ2-7, with 8 bases lining up with TRBD1. CDR3 length: 13 amino acids. Germline CDR1 and CDR2: MNHEY and SVGAGI. V dropped 2 bases and J dropped 6; count of bases not matched to a gene: 3. The CDR3 sequence is CASSYPQGGEQYF. The CDR3 DNA reads as TGTGCCAGCAGTTACCCACAGGGGGGCGAGCAGTACTTC.

This sequence joins TRBV29-1 and TRBJ2-7; 9 bases map to TRBD1. This CDR3 has 13 amino acids. Germline V gene sequence: CDR1 SQVTM, CDR2 ANQGSEA. The J segment lost 5 bases and the V segment lost 7 bases, leaving 9 bases of the junction unmatched. CDR3 bases: TGCAGCGCACGGGGACAGGGTCCCCACGAGCAGTACTTC. Translation gives CSARGQGPHEQYF.

V and J are TRBV27 and TRBJ2-7; TRBD2 aligns across 10 bases. With 6 bases clipped from V and 0 bases from J, the junction kept 5 bases outside the gene matches. Germline V lookup: CDR1 MNHEY, CDR2 SMNVEV (reference sequence). The CDR3 contains 15 residues. The CDR3 loop is CASSPGLADSYEQYF. In nucleotides, the CDR3 is TGTGCCAGCAGCCCCGGACTAGCGGACTCCTACGAGCAGTACTTC.

V gene TRBV7-2 combines with J gene TRBJ2-7, with TRBD2 identical over 10 bases. Germline CDR1 SGHTA, CDR2 FQGNSA. This CDR3 has 14 residues. Trimming at V came to 2 bases and at J to 5 bases, leaving 3 bases not matched to a gene. Written as DNA, the CDR3 is TGTGCCAGCAGCTTACTAGCGGGAGTTCACGAGCAGTACTTC. Its protein product is CASSLLAGVHEQYF.

V and J are TRBV9 and TRBJ2-5; 15 nucleotides line up with TRBD2. CDR1 and CDR2 from the germline V gene are SGDLS and YYNGEE. The length of the CDR3 is 20 residues. Trimming cost V 0 bases and J 0 bases; bases outside gene matches: 9. In nucleotides, the CDR3 is TGTGCCAGCAGCGTAGCTCTAGGAGGACTAGCGGGGGGGTACCAAGAGACCCAGTACTTC. Translation gives CASSVALGGLAGGYQETQYF.